This T cell receptor beta chain derives from a study of CDR3 diversity in severe acne. TCRdb recomputed calls from the PCR reads with MiXCR, one row per CDR3 protein. The table lists more than 80,000 distinct CDR3 sequences, around 47% of them singletons. V shed 6 bases and J shed 4 bases, with 13 bases lying between them. Germline loops: CDR1 WNHNN, CDR2 SYGVQD (reference sequence). The CDR3 is 13 amino acids. This clonotype was detected many times. Sequencing input: blood. The chain joins TRBV10-1 to TRBJ2-7, with D maybe TRBD2 (5 bases). This clonotype was obtained from a male donor with severe acne vulgaris. The CDR3 coding sequence is TGCGCCAGCAGAAGTGGTGAGGGATACGAGCAGTACTTC. Its translation: CASRSGEGYEQYF.